The TCR beta chain described here comes from a study of regulatory T cells in long-lasting Graves disease. A note on this clonotype: Its antigen is as yet unknown.

Study results and caveats: Relative to newly diagnosed Graves' patients, persistent ones had lower TCR diversity. Preferential use of TRBV28, TRBJ1-2 and TRBJ2-5 was seen in persistent disease.

Through Arm-PCR of CDR3 regions and iRepertoire HTBI primers, TCR beta libraries were built. One entry per CDR3 protein results from TCRdb running MiXCR on the multiplex PCR reads. The table lists hundreds of thousands of distinct CDR3 sequences, less than 25% of them singletons. The CDR3 has 15 residues. Germline V gene lookup returns CDR1 MNHNS and CDR2 SASEGT. Trimming pared 2 bases from V and 5 bases from J, leaving 15 bases between. As to time point: persistent/refractory GD, antithyroid drugs over 5 years with positive TRAb. RNA extracted from PBMCs served as the sequencing template. V is TRBV6-1 and J is TRBJ1-1; TRBD1 is a possible D gene (6 bases). The clonotype comes from a female donor with Graves disease. The source material was peripheral blood mononuclear cells (PBMCs), sampled when the disease was refractory, from a patient treated with antithyroid drugs. The CDR3 protein is CASSEWAGASTEAFF. CDR3 nucleotide sequence: TGTGCCAGCAGTGAATGGGCAGGGGCTTCAACTGAAGCTTTCTTT.